The 19 T cell receptor beta chains reported below all come from one sample, sequenced in a study of T cell repertoires in cytomegalovirus infection. TCRdb passed the reads through MiXCR, listing each CDR3 protein once. This sample has 310,000 or so distinct CDR3 sequences, with about 9.1% found just once. The sequenced material came from PBMCs. These receptor sequences come from a human donor in good health (CMV status not recorded). Some clones in this sample may be carry-over from other donors' samples.

This clonotype was recorded only once. The chain uses TRBV12-3 or TRBV12-4 and TRBJ1-5, with D possibly TRBD1 on 5 matching bases. The ends were cut back, 6 bases at V and 7 bases at J, with 13 bases in the middle. The CDR3 is 13 amino acids. Written as DNA, the CDR3 is TGTGCCAGCAGACGACAGTCTTCCCAGCCCCAGCATTTT. The encoded protein is CASRRQSSQPQHF.

The CDR3 DNA follows: TGTGCCAGCAGCGGGGCGGGGGGGCCGCTTGAGCAGTTCTTC. Amino acids: CASSGAGGPLEQFF. The chain carries TRBV3-1 and TRBJ2-1; TRBD2 matches at 9 bases. CDR1 LGHDT and CDR2 YNNKEL come from the germline V gene (reference sequence). This CDR3 region has 14 residues. Unmatched junction bases numbered 8, after V lost 5 bases and J lost 9 bases.

This clonotype was observed at least ten times. The genes are TRBV11-2 and TRBJ2-5, with 8 nucleotides matching TRBD1. This CDR3 spans 15 amino acids. The V gene's germline CDR1 is SGHAT and CDR2 FQNNGV. Losses at the gene ends were 1 base for V and 2 bases for J; bases not matched to a gene: 3. The CDR3 sequence: CASSLGRDRQETQYF. DNA of the CDR3: TGTGCCAGCAGCTTAGGGCGGGACAGGCAAGAGACCCAGTACTTC.

The V call is TRBV28, the J call TRBJ2-3; D uncertain. With 5 bases removed from V and 0 bases from J, the gap between germline ends came to 9 bases. The CDR3 spans 14 residues. CDR1 is MDHEN, CDR2 SYDVKM, per germline. CDR3 in DNA: TGTGCCAGCAGTGGCCCGGGCAGCACAGATACGCAGTATTTT. Translated: CASSGPGSTDTQYF. The variable domain in full, completed from reference TRBV28 and TRBJ2-3, reads DVKVTQSSRYLVKRTGEKVFLECVQDMDHENMFWYRQDPGLGLRLIYFSYDVKMKEKGDIPEGYSVSREKKERFSLILESASTNQTSMYLCASSGPGSTDTQYFGPGTRLTVL.

This clonotype was observed a handful of times. This chain links TRBV12-3 or TRBV12-4 with TRBJ1-5, with unresolved D. The V and J ends lost 3 bases and 0 bases respectively, with 9 bases between them. The length of the CDR3 is 15 residues. The CDR3 nucleotides are TGTGCCAGCAGTTTTATGGGAGATAGCAATCAGCCCCAGCATTTT. It specifies CASSFMGDSNQPQHF.

The gene calls are TRBV12-3 or TRBV12-4 and TRBJ1-5, with D possibly being TRBD1 (5 bases). CDR3 length: 14 amino acids. V dropped 3 bases and J dropped 3 bases, with 9 bases sitting between them. The CDR3: CASSLMGVNQPQHF. The CDR3 DNA follows: TGTGCCAGCAGTTTGATGGGGGTCAATCAGCCCCAGCATTTT.

This clonotype was seen a handful of times. The chain is built from TRBV20-1 and TRBJ2-1, with D perhaps TRBD2 (7 bases). This CDR3 is built from 14 residues. CDR1 is DFQATT and CDR2 is SNEGSKA in the germline V gene (reference sequence). Between the trimmed V and J ends, which lost 6 bases and 8 bases, there was a span of 20 bases. CDR3 in DNA: TGCAGTGCCCACAAAAGGGGGGGTAGTGATGAGCAGTTCTTC. Amino acid sequence: CSAHKRGGSDEQFF.

The chain joins TRBV28 to TRBJ2-7; maybe TRBD2 (7 bases). The CDR3 has 15 residues. CDR1 and CDR2 (germline): MDHEN, SYDVKM. Trimming removed 6 bases from V and 0 bases from J, with 15 bases in between. CDR3 nucleotides: TGTGCCAGCAGGGGGGGGGGGCTAAGCTCCTACGAGCAGTACGTC. Encoded protein: CASRGGGLSSYEQYV.

This clonotype occurred many times. The chain carries TRBV6-1 and TRBJ2-1; D perhaps matches TRBD2 (5 bases). Germline lookup yields CDR1 MNHNS and CDR2 SASEGT. This CDR3 spans 15 amino acids. The germline V and J ends were trimmed by 5 bases and 3 bases, with 14 bases remaining between them. CDR3 DNA: TGTGCCAGCAGTCTGGACTGGAGAAACTACAATGAGCAGTTCTTC. It yields the protein CASSLDWRNYNEQFF.

This clonotype was picked up many times. V gene TRBV15 combines with J gene TRBJ2-3; TRBD2 matches at 14 bases. Trimming removed 4 bases from V and 2 bases from J; junction bases left unmatched: 5. This CDR3 comprises 17 residues. Per germline, CDR1 LNHNV and CDR2 YYDKDF (reference sequence). CDR3 protein: CATSTGLAGAHTDTQYF. The CDR3 coding sequence is TGTGCCACCAGCACGGGACTAGCGGGGGCCCACACAGATACGCAGTATTTT. Full variable domain (remainder filled in from reference TRBV15 and TRBJ2-3): DAMVIQNPRYQVTQFGKPVTLSCSQTLNHNVMYWYQQKSSQAPKLLFHYYDKDFNNEADTPDNFQSRRPNTSFCFLDIRSPGLGDTAMYLCATSTGLAGAHTDTQYFGPGTRLTVL.

This clonotype came up many times. The chain uses TRBV7-2 and TRBJ2-3, with 9 bases lining up with TRBD2. This CDR3 spans 18 amino acids. The junction had 14 bases not matched to a gene; V was cut back by 5 bases and J by 2 bases. CDR1 and CDR2 from the germline V gene are SGHTA and FQGNSA. The CDR3 DNA reads as TGTGCCAGCAGCCCTCGATTGCGGCTAGCGGGGACCACAGATACGCAGTATTTT. Amino acids: CASSPRLRLAGTTDTQYF. Full variable domain (rest looked up from reference TRBV7-2 and TRBJ2-3): GAGVSQSPSNKVTEKGKDVELRCDPISGHTALYWYRQSLGQGLEFLIYFQGNSAPDKSGLPSDRFSAERTGGSVSTLTIQRTQQEDSAVYLCASSPRLRLAGTTDTQYFGPGTRLTVL.

This clonotype appeared many times. This sequence joins TRBV20-1 and TRBJ2-3, with 7 bases that match TRBD1. The trim removed 1 base at V and 5 bases at J, leaving 6 bases unmatched. The CDR3 runs 14 residues. The germline gives CDR1 DFQATT, CDR2 SNEGSKA (reference sequence). DNA of the CDR3: TGCAGTGCTAGAGTGAACAGGGGCGGAGATACGCAGTATTTT. Translated: CSARVNRGGDTQYF.

This clonotype was seen at least ten times. In DNA, the CDR3 is TGTGCCAGCCGTCAGGGCGTGGAGACCCAGTACTTC. Translating it yields CASRQGVETQYF. This chain links TRBV12-3 or TRBV12-4 with TRBJ2-5; maybe TRBD1 (5 bases). The CDR3 runs to 12 residues. The V and J ends lost 8 bases and 5 bases respectively, with 12 bases between them.

In its sample, this clonotype was seen many times. The chain combines TRBV4-1 with TRBJ1-1; the D is unclear. V lost 1 base to trimming and J lost 3 bases, with 9 bases between them. CDR3 length: 14 residues. CDR1 MGHRA and CDR2 YSYEKL come from the germline V gene. The CDR3 reads CASSQVAMDTEAFF. For the CDR3, the DNA is TGCGCCAGCAGCCAAGTGGCTATGGACACTGAAGCTTTCTTT.

The rearrangement uses TRBV7-9 and TRBJ1-2, with TRBD1 identical over 8 bases. This CDR3 is built from 16 residues. V trimming: 5 bases; J trimming: 3 bases; junction bases outside the gene matches: 11. CDR1 is SEHNR and CDR2 is FQNEAQ in the germline V gene (reference sequence). The CDR3 loop reads CASSALRTGPHYGYTF. CDR3 DNA sequence: TGTGCCAGCAGCGCCTTGCGGACAGGGCCACACTATGGCTACACCTTC.

This clonotype showed up many times. In nucleotides, the CDR3 is TGCAGTGCTAGAGGACTAGCGGGGGGGGTCACCGGGGAGCTGTTTTTT. Encoded protein: CSARGLAGGVTGELFF. This sequence joins TRBV20-1 and TRBJ2-2; 14 bases are a match to TRBD2. The CDR3 extends over 16 amino acids. The J segment lost 4 bases and the V segment lost 1 base, leaving 2 bases of the junction unmatched. Germline V gene lookup returns CDR1 DFQATT and CDR2 SNEGSKA (reference sequence).

This clonotype was seen more than once but under ten times. V usage is TRBV5-4 and J usage is TRBJ2-5; weak D call: TRBD2 (5 bases). The CDR3 has 17 amino acids. CDR1 is SGHNT and CDR2 is YYREEE in the germline V gene (reference sequence). V lost 0 bases to trimming and J lost 3 bases, with 18 bases between them. CDR3 coding DNA: TGTGCCAGCAGCTTGGTGCCCGCACGGGAACCAAAAGAGACCCAGTACTTC. Translation: CASSLVPAREPKETQYF.

V is TRBV28 and J is TRBJ1-3, with D tentatively TRBD1 (5 bases). CDR3 length: 14 residues. The germline CDR1 and CDR2 sequences are MDHEN and SYDVKM. V was trimmed by 10 bases and J by 0 bases, leaving 13 bases between them. CDR3 protein: CATILGVSGNTIYF. The DNA for the CDR3 is TGTGCCACCATTCTGGGGGTCTCTGGAAACACCATATATTTT.

This clonotype has at least ten counts. V is TRBV28 and J is TRBJ2-7; D may be TRBD2 (5 bases). The V end was cut by 8 bases, the J end by 0 bases, with 20 bases between. The CDR3 extends over 16 amino acids. Germline CDR1 and CDR2: MDHEN and SYDVKM. CDR3 sequence reads: CASSGSKSLGSYEQYV. In DNA, the CDR3 is TGTGCCAGCTCGGGATCTAAAAGCTTGGGCTCCTACGAGCAGTACGTC.